At least ten counts were recorded for the clone carrying this T cell receptor beta chain. Its antigen is undetermined. This sample was taken from a study of T cell repertoires in cytomegalovirus infection. General study findings and limits: Dominating the ex vivo response were HLA-C-restricted CMV-specific TCR beta clonotypes.

The J segment lost 3 bases and the V segment lost 4 bases, leaving 7 bases of the junction unmatched. The germline CDR1 and CDR2 sequences are SGHVS and FQNEAQ. The CDR3 is 16 residues long. TCRdb reprocessed the reads via MiXCR and lists one record per CDR3 protein. This table holds about 700,000 distinct CDR3 sequences, around 31% found once. The chain combines TRBV7-8 with TRBJ2-5, with 11 bases that match TRBD2. The source was cultured PBMCs, collected from culture after CMV antigen stimulation. The source of this sequence is a human donor in good health (CMV status not recorded). Some clones in this sample may be carry-over from other donors' samples. The chain's CDR3 is CASSSGTSGLKETQYF. CDR3 coding DNA: TGTGCCAGCAGCTCCGGGACTAGCGGACTAAAAGAGACCCAGTACTTC.